The present TCR beta chain was sequenced within a study of cytomegalovirus exposure and HLA in healthy donors. Across the whole study: Of a few hundred genotyped donors, about 81% clustered with self-reported Caucasian donors.

PCR employed 60 Vbeta and 13 Jbeta primers. In the original analysis: An analysis performed later counted 75 million to 80 million unique TCR beta chains (roughly 11 million of them shared). Repertoires were generated with immunoSEQ multiplex PCR, while TCRdb's copy carries only in-frame clones and drops some. For V, J and clone size, that table is used; D and trimming come from the DNA. In the table there are some 180,000 clones, 81% of which are singletons. Germline V CDR1 and CDR2: LNHNV, YYDKDF (reference sequence). Trimming cost V 0 bases and J 5 bases; bases outside gene matches: 0. This CDR3 region has 15 residues.

The rearrangement links TRBV15 to TRBJ1-4; 10 bases are a match to TRBD1. Sequencing input: PBMCs. The clonotype originates from a man aged 40-49 years in good health and CMV-seropositive. The CDR3 bases are TGTGCCACCAGCAGAGAGACAGGGGGCAATGAAAAACTGTTTTTT. Translation: CATSRETGGNEKLFF.